This TCR beta chain was captured in a study of shared clonotypes between healthy human individuals. Recent vaccinations or acute infections were absent in the healthy HIV-negative adult donors. Sequencing used immunoSEQ multiplex PCR; TCRdb keeps in-frame clones, though not all of them. The table has about half a million clones, 81% seen once; the top ten hold over 9.5%. General study findings and limits: A small donor pool kept down the genetic and exposure-history diversity that was represented.

To note about this clone: Its antigen is unidentified.

Trimming removed 2 bases from V and 4 bases from J, with 12 bases in between. This CDR3 has 15 residues. Germline V gene lookup returns CDR1 SGHTA and CDR2 FQGTGA. The sequence was obtained from a woman aged 40 to 49 in good health. Some clones in this sample may be carry-over from other donors' samples. The chain links TRBV7-3 to TRBJ2-1, with a possible D match to TRBD1 (6 bases). The sample was PBMCs. The CDR3 region is CASSLVGTKYNEQFF. CDR3 DNA: TGTGCCAGCAGCTTAGTCGGGACAAAATACAATGAGCAGTTCTTC. The full variable domain, with the rest looked up from reference TRBV7-3 and TRBJ2-1, is GAGVSQTPSNKVTEKGKYVELRCDPISGHTALYWYRQSLGQGPEFLIYFQGTGAADDSGLPNDRFFAVRPEGSVSTLKIQRTERGDSAVYLCASSLVGTKYNEQFFGPGTRLTVL.